The 25 T cell receptor beta chains below were found in one sample sequenced in a study of cytomegalovirus exposure and HLA in healthy donors. The PCR employed 60 Vbeta primers together with 13 Jbeta primers. Produced via immunoSEQ multiplex PCR; TCRdb's table is partial and in-frame only. The sample consists of 95,000 to 150,000 clones, approximately 80% of them appearing once. Sequencing was carried out using PBMCs. The receptors shown here come from a woman aged 40 to 55 in good health and CMV-seropositive.

This clone was recorded a few times. V and J are TRBV18 and TRBJ2-7; D may be TRBD1 (5 bases). Germline-derived CDR1 and CDR2 are KGHSH and LQKENI. The ends were cut back, 0 bases at V and 2 bases at J, with 8 bases in the middle. The CDR3 is 14 amino acids. CDR3 in DNA: TGTGCCAGCTCACCACCGACGACAGCCTACGAGCAGTACTTC. Protein sequence: CASSPPTTAYEQYF.

The chain joins TRBV30 to TRBJ1-1, with D perhaps TRBD1 (5 bases). The V and J ends lost 2 bases and 0 bases respectively, with 16 bases between them. CDR3 length: 16 amino acids. Germline CDR1 and CDR2: GTSNPN and SVGIG (reference sequence). The CDR3 coding sequence is TGTGCCTGGAGTCCCCTCGGGGGATGGATGAACACTGAAGCTTTCTTT. Translating gives CAWSPLGGWMNTEAFF.

V is TRBV11-2 and J is TRBJ1-6, with D possibly TRBD1 on 5 matching bases. Trimming removed 0 bases from V and 2 bases from J, with 5 bases in between. The CDR3 is 15 amino acids. CDR1 and CDR2 from the germline V gene are SGHAT and FQNNGV. Here the CDR3 reads CASSLEGPYNSPLHF. CDR3 in DNA: TGTGCCAGCAGCTTAGAGGGGCCCTATAATTCACCCCTCCACTTT. Looking up the rest from reference TRBV11-2 and TRBJ1-6 gives the full variable domain: EAGVAQSPRYKIIEKRQSVAFWCNPISGHATLYWYQQILGQGPKLLIQFQNNGVVDDSQLPKDRFSAERLKGVDSTLKIQPAKLEDSAVYLCASSLEGPYNSPLHFGNGTRLTVT.

This chain uses TRBV7-9 with TRBJ2-3, with a tentative D call TRBD1 (5 bases). Germline V gene sequence: CDR1 SEHNR, CDR2 FQNEAQ (reference sequence). This CDR3 region has 16 residues. V was shortened by 5 bases and J by 0 bases, with 15 bases between the two germline ends. CDR3 nucleotides: TGTGCCAGCAGCAAAGGGGATTTGGATAGCACAGATACGCAGTATTTT. Translating it yields CASSKGDLDSTDTQYF.

The V gene is TRBV5-6, the J gene TRBJ2-1; 7 bases line up with TRBD1. J lost 5 bases, V lost 4 bases, and 12 bases had no gene match. The CDR3 spans 16 residues. Per germline, CDR1 SGHDT and CDR2 YYEEEE. The CDR3 protein is CASSLRGRTTHNEQFF. The CDR3 bases are TGTGCCAGCAGCCTGAGGGGGCGGACCACTCACAATGAGCAGTTCTTC.

This clone occurred a few times. The genes are TRBV7-2 and TRBJ1-1; tentatively, D is TRBD1 (6 bases). V was cut by 1 base and J by 6 bases, with 12 bases left in between. The CDR3 extends over 14 amino acids. Germline lookup yields CDR1 SGHTA and CDR2 FQGNSA. CDR3 amino acids: CASSLVLGGAEAFF. The CDR3 DNA reads TGTGCCAGCAGCTTAGTATTAGGGGGGGCTGAAGCTTTCTTT.

The V call is TRBV19, the J call TRBJ1-5, with D tentatively TRBD1 (6 bases). V was pared by 5 bases and J by 0 bases, with 14 bases between. CDR3 size: 16 residues. Germline V gives CDR1 LNHDA, CDR2 SQIVND (reference sequence). CDR3 loop: CASSPGQPYSNQPQHF. CDR3 sequence (DNA): TGTGCCAGTAGTCCGGGACAACCATATAGCAATCAGCCCCAGCATTTT.

The count of this clone is one. The chain links TRBV4-1 to TRBJ2-4, with a tentative D call TRBD2 (5 bases). Per the germline V gene, CDR1 is MGHRA and CDR2 is YSYEKL. The CDR3 runs 14 residues. Trimming removed 0 bases at V and 7 bases at J, with 10 bases between. DNA of the CDR3: TGCGCCAGCAGCCAAGAGGTCGAGGGTAACATTCAGTACTTC. Its translation: CASSQEVEGNIQYF.

This clone was seen a single time. One end of the junction is discordant with germline, which a read error may explain. V is TRBV5-8 and J is TRBJ2-3; D is perhaps TRBD2 (5 bases). Germline CDR1 and CDR2: SGHTS and YDEGEE. The CDR3 has 16 residues. DNA of the CDR3: TGTGCCAGCCGCCCGGGATCCCCGACCTTCACAAATACGCAGTATTTT. Translation gives CASRPGSPTFTNTQYF.

The genes are TRBV5-1 and TRBJ1-1; D ambiguous. Germline loops: CDR1 SGHRS, CDR2 YFSETQ. Trimming stripped 4 bases from V and 5 bases from J, with 15 bases between. The CDR3 is 14 amino acids. CDR3 residues: CASSATVSGTEAFF. CDR3 sequence (DNA): TGCGCCAGCAGCGCCACAGTATCGGGAACTGAAGCTTTCTTT.

The chain combines TRBV30 with TRBJ2-5, with D unclear. V lost 0 bases and J 11 bases, leaving 13 bases between the germline ends. The CDR3 extends over 12 amino acids. Germline CDR1 GTSNPN, CDR2 SVGIG (reference sequence). CDR3 DNA sequence: TGTGCCTGGAGTGTACGAAGCGTCCCTCAGTACTTC. Amino acids: CAWSVRSVPQYF.

The chain links TRBV28 to TRBJ1-5; TRBD1 is a possible D gene (5 bases). CDR3 length: 14 residues. Trimming cost V 2 bases and J 1 base, with 6 bases left between them. From germline, CDR1 is MDHEN and CDR2 SYDVKM. CDR3 amino acids: CASSLPGSNQPQHF. DNA for the CDR3: TGTGCCAGCAGTTTACCAGGGAGCAATCAGCCCCAGCATTTT.

The chain recombines TRBV19 with TRBJ1-5; the match to TRBD1 covers 8 bases. Unmatched junction bases numbered 9, after V lost 5 bases and J lost 3 bases. Germline values: CDR1 LNHDA, CDR2 SQIVND (reference sequence). The CDR3 sequence is 16 residues long. This chain's CDR3 is CASSDIGTGYNQPQHF. The CDR3 region has the DNA TGTGCCAGTAGTGATATCGGGACAGGATACAATCAGCCCCAGCATTTT.

The CDR3, as DNA: TGTGCCAGCAGCCAAGGGACAGGGGTTCAGCCCCAGCATTTT. It encodes CASSQGTGVQPQHF. The chain uses TRBV27 and TRBJ1-5; 10 positions match TRBD1. Trimming took 6 bases from V and 6 from J; bases not matched to a gene: 5. This CDR3 is 14 amino acids long. In germline, CDR1 is MNHEY, CDR2 SMNVEV (reference sequence).

The V call is TRBV19, the J call TRBJ2-7; 7 nucleotides align to TRBD1. This CDR3 is 17 amino acids long. Germline CDR1 and CDR2: LNHDA and SQIVND (reference sequence). Trimming removed 4 bases from V and 1 base from J; junction bases left unmatched: 13. CDR3 DNA sequence: TGTGCCAGTAGTAAGACCCGGGACAGTGAACATTCCTACGAGCAGTACTTC. Amino acid sequence: CASSKTRDSEHSYEQYF.

Here the CDR3 DNA reads TGTGCCAGCAGTTTCGGACTAGGAAACTACGAGCAGTACTTC. This translates into CASSFGLGNYEQYF. The chain couples TRBV27 to TRBJ2-7, with 7 nucleotides matching TRBD2. The V segment lost 3 bases and the J segment 3 bases; nucleotides outside the gene matches: 5. This CDR3 has 14 amino acids. Germline V gives CDR1 MNHEY, CDR2 SMNVEV (reference sequence).

The chain has TRBV4-1 and TRBJ2-7, with 7 bases lining up with TRBD1. From germline, CDR1 is MGHRA and CDR2 YSYEKL. V lost 4 bases, J lost 3 bases, and 9 bases stayed unmatched. The CDR3 has 15 amino acids. The CDR3 DNA follows: TGCGCCAGCAGCCTCTCCCGACAGGGTATCTACGAGCAGTACTTC. Its protein is CASSLSRQGIYEQYF.

This sequence joins TRBV29-1 and TRBJ2-1, with D perhaps matching TRBD2 (5 bases). V dropped 4 bases and J dropped 0 bases, with 19 bases sitting between them. CDR1 is SQVTM and CDR2 is ANQGSEA in the germline V gene. This CDR3 has 17 amino acids. The CDR3 nucleotides are TGCAGCGTTGTTGTTAGGGAGCGCCTATCCTCCTACAATGAGCAGTTCTTC. Translated: CSVVVRERLSSYNEQFF.

This clone was observed a handful of times. The gene calls are TRBV6-5 and TRBJ2-7, with 7 bases lining up with TRBD1. Per the germline V gene, CDR1 is MNHEY and CDR2 is SVGAGI. The CDR3 runs to 16 residues. J was trimmed by 2 bases and V by 4 bases; bases with no gene match: 11. The CDR3, as DNA: TGTGCCAGCAGTTTCCACAGGGGTGCTCTGCCCTACGAGCAGTACTTC. This codes for CASSFHRGALPYEQYF.

The rearrangement uses TRBV2 and TRBJ2-7; possibly TRBD2 for D (6 bases). CDR3 length: 14 amino acids. Germline V lookup: CDR1 SNHLY, CDR2 FYNNEI. V lost 2 bases to trimming and J lost 6 bases, with 14 bases between them. CDR3 sequence reads: CASSELATSPEQYF. CDR3 bases: TGTGCCAGCAGTGAACTAGCGACTTCCCCCGAGCAGTACTTC.

This clone was counted a few times. The V and J genes are TRBV9 and TRBJ2-3; TRBD2 aligns across 11 bases. This CDR3 is built from 14 residues. V gave up 0 bases and J gave up 14 bases; unmatched junction bases: 8. From germline, CDR1 is SGDLS and CDR2 YYNGEE. The CDR3 loop is CASSVGLAGGWRYF. The CDR3 DNA is TGTGCCAGCAGCGTAGGGCTAGCGGGAGGTTGGCGGTATTTT.

This sequence joins TRBV4-1 and TRBJ2-7, with D possibly matching TRBD2 (6 bases). Germline-derived CDR1 and CDR2 are MGHRA and YSYEKL. This CDR3 region has 15 residues. Between the trimmed V and J ends, which lost 0 bases and 7 bases, there was a span of 16 bases. The CDR3 protein is CASSQDEEGRWEQYF. In nucleotides, the CDR3 is TGCGCCAGCAGCCAAGATGAGGAGGGTCGTTGGGAGCAGTACTTC.

The table lists this clone with many counts. The chain combines TRBV7-6 with TRBJ2-1; tentative D call: TRBD2 (6 bases). Trimming took off 5 bases at V and 5 bases at J, with 16 bases between the two ends. The CDR3 loop spans 15 amino acids. CDR1 is SGHVS, CDR2 FNYEAQ, per germline. CDR3 in amino acids: CASSRGDGGHNEQFF. CDR3 in DNA: TGTGCCAGCAGCCGAGGCGACGGAGGGCACAATGAGCAGTTCTTC. The full variable domain, completed using reference TRBV7-6 and TRBJ2-1, is GAGVSQSPRYKVTKRGQDVALRCDPISGHVSLYWYRQALGQGPEFLTYFNYEAQQDKSGLPNDRFSAERPEGSISTLTIQRTEQRDSAMYRCASSRGDGGHNEQFFGPGTRLTVL.

The chain employs TRBV29-1 and TRBJ1-1; 7 bases align to TRBD1. This CDR3 spans 12 amino acids. V lost 7 bases to trimming and J lost 6 bases; unmatched junction nucleotides: 8. Germline CDR1 reads SQVTM; CDR2 reads ANQGSEA. In nucleotides, the CDR3 is TGCAGCGCCCGACAGGGATCCTCTGAAGCTTTCTTT. This translates into CSARQGSSEAFF.

The rearrangement links TRBV2 to TRBJ1-1; TRBD1 matches 9 bases. Germline assignment: CDR1 SNHLY and CDR2 FYNNEI. The CDR3 extends over 13 amino acids. Unmatched junction bases numbered 4, after V lost 5 bases and J lost 6 bases. Here the CDR3 DNA reads TGTGCCAGCAGTAGGACAGGGGCCTCTGAAGCTTTCTTT. It yields the protein CASSRTGASEAFF.